The sequence of this T cell receptor beta chain was determined in a study of blood T cell repertoires in COVID-19. For the study at large: COVID-19 samples, acute and convalescent, were from the United States, Italy and Spain. Nucleic acid was either cDNA or gDNA, and it came from T cells, B-cell-depleted T cells, or PBMCs.

As originally analysed: Amplification from reference gene primers served as the basis for estimated nucleated cell counts. Only in-frame clones appear in the TCRdb table, and some are missing; sequencing was by immunoSEQ multiplex PCR. The D gene and trimming were derived from the DNA, and the V and J assignments and clone size from that table. The table records 25,000 to 30,000 clones, approximately 89% of them present only once. This sequence was found in a human donor with acute or convalescent COVID-19. The donor label of this sample is uncertain. The sequenced sample was peripheral blood.

The CDR3 nucleotides are TGTGCCAGCAGAGCGGGGGACCGGAATTCACCCCTCCACTTT. Protein sequence: CASRAGDRNSPLHF. The genes are TRBV5-4 and TRBJ1-6; D might be TRBD1 (5 bases). This CDR3 is 14 amino acids long. V was cut by 5 bases and J by 7 bases, with 13 bases left in between. Germline values: CDR1 SGHNT, CDR2 YYREEE (reference sequence). The full variable domain, rest sourced from reference TRBV5-4 and TRBJ1-6, is ETGVTQSPTHLIKTRGQQVTLRCSSQSGHNTVSWYQQALGQGPQFIFQYYREEENGRGNFPPRFSGLQFPNYSSELNVNALELDDSALYLCASRAGDRNSPLHFGNGTRLTVT.